Reported below is one T cell receptor (beta chain). A read error is possible here, since a much larger clone lies one base away. This sample is drawn from a study of molecular identifiers for immune sequencing clone quantification. Study summary: Within a replicate experiment, RNA obtained from either approximately 20,000 or 98,000 naive CD8 cells was divided into five aliquots, and four of those aliquots were then sequenced.

Sorting was used to obtain naive CD8 T cells (CD8+CD4-CCR7+CD45RA+). The CDR3 runs to 16 residues. Germline V lookup: CDR1 MNHEY, CDR2 SVGAGI. Preparation methods for the bulk TCR libraries were those previously described, with listed TCR primers. TCRdb reprocessed the PCR reads with MiXCR, giving one entry per CDR3 protein. The table has 80,000 to 100,000 distinct CDR3 sequences, 20% to 25% seen once; the top ten hold around 0.92%. The sequenced sample was naive CD8+ T cells from blood, with Jurkat cell RNA spiked in. The subset here: FACS-sorted CD8+CD4-CCR7+CD45RA+ naive T cells. The origin of this receptor is a human donor in good health. Some libraries in this study had Jurkat cell RNA spiked in. The chain uses TRBV6-5 and TRBJ1-1; 10 bases line up with TRBD1. The CDR3 spells CASSQQGQGMYTEALF. The CDR3 DNA reads TGTGCCAGCAGTCAGCAGGGACAGGGGATGTACACTGAAGCTCTCTTT.